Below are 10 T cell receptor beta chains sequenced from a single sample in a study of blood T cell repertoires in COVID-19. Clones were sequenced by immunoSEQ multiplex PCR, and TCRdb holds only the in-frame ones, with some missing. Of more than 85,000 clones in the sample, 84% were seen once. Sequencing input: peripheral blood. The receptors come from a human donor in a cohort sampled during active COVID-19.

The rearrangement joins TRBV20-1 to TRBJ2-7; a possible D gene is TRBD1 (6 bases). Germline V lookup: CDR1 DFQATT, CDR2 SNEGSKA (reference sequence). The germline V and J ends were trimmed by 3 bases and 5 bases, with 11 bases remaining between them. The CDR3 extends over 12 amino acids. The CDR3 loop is CSASPKGDEQYF. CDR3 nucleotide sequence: TGCAGTGCTAGTCCCAAGGGGGACGAGCAGTACTTC.

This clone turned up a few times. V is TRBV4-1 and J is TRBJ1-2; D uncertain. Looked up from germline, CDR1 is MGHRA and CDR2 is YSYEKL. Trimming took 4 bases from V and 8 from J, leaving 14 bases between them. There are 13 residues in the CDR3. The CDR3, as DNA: TGCGCCAGCAGCCCCCGGTCATCGCTGGGCTACACCTTC. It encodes CASSPRSSLGYTF.

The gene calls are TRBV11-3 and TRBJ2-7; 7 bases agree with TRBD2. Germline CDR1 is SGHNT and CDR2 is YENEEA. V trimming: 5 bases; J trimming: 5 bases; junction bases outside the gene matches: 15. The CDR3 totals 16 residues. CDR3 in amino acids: CASSPDGRRGLDEQYF. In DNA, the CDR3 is TGTGCCAGCAGCCCCGACGGGAGGAGGGGCCTAGACGAGCAGTACTTC.

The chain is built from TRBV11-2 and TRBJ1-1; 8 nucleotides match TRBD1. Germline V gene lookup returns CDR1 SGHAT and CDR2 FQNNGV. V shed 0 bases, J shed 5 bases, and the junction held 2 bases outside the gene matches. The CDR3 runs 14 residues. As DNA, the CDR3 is TGTGCCAGCAGCTTAGACAGGGGGCGAACTGAAGCTTTCTTT. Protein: CASSLDRGRTEAFF.

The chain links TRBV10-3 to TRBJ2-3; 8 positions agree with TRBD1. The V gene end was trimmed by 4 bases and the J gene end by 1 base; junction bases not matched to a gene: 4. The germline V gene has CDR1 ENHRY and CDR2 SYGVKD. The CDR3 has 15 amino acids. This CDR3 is CAISVGDRRTDTQYF. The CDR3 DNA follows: TGTGCCATCAGTGTTGGGGACAGGCGCACAGATACGCAGTATTTT.

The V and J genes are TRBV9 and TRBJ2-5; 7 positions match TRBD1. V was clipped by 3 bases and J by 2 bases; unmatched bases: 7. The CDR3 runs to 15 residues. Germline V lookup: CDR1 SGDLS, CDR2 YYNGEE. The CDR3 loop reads CASSAYRGRQETQYF. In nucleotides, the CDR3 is TGTGCCAGCAGCGCCTACAGGGGTCGGCAAGAGACCCAGTACTTC.

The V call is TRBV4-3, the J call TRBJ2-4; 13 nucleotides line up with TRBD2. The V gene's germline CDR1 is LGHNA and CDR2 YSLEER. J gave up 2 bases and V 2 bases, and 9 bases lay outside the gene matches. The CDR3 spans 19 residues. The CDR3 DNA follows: TGCGCCAGCAGCCAACAACTAGCGGGGGGGCCGTGGTCCAAAAACATTCAGTACTTC. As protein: CASSQQLAGGPWSKNIQYF.

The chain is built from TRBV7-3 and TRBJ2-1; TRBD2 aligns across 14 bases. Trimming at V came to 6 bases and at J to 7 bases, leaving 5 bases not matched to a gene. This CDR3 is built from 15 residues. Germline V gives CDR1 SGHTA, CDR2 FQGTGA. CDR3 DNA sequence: TGTGCCAGCAGTTTGACTAGCGGGGGGGCGAATGAGCAGTTCTTC. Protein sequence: CASSLTSGGANEQFF. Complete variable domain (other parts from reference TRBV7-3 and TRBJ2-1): GAGVSQTPSNKVTEKGKYVELRCDPISGHTALYWYRQSLGQGPEFLIYFQGTGAADDSGLPNDRFFAVRPEGSVSTLKIQRTERGDSAVYLCASSLTSGGANEQFFGPGTRLTVL.

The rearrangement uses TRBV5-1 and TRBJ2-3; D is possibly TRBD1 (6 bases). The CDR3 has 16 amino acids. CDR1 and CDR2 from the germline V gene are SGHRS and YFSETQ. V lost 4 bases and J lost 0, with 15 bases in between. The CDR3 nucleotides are TGCGCCAGCAGCCTTTCTGGACAGATAAGCACAGATACGCAGTATTTT. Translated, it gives CASSLSGQISTDTQYF. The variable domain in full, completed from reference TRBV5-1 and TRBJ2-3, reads KAGVTQTPRYLIKTRGQQVTLSCSPISGHRSVSWYQQTPGQGLQFLFEYFSETQRNKGNFPGRFSGRQFSNSRSEMNVSTLELGDSALYLCASSLSGQISTDTQYFGPGTRLTVL.

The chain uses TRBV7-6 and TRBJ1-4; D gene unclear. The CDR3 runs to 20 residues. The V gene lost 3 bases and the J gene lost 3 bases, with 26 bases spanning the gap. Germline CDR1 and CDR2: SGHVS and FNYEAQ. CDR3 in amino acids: CASSLFSGRKLGGSNEKLFF. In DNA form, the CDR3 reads TGTGCCAGCAGCTTGTTTAGTGGCAGGAAGCTCGGAGGGTCTAATGAAAAACTGTTTTTT.